This is a list of T cell receptor beta chains from one sample in a study of cytomegalovirus exposure and HLA in healthy donors. Assay: immunoSEQ multiplex PCR; the TCRdb copy retains only in-frame clones and omits some. The sample lists about 200,000 clones, about 82% occurring once. What was sequenced was PBMCs. Every receptor here comes from a woman younger than 30 in good health and CMV-seronegative. Both conserved end residues are part of each CDR3. D genes are given only for firm matches. Rows give clone size only sometimes, using once, few, many, or a class for an expanded clone.

J: TRBJ2-1; D: TRBD1; V: TRBV5-1; size: NA; DNA: TGCGCCAGCAGCTTGGAAGTGGAGGACAGGGGCGATGAGCAGTTCTTC; CDR3: CASSLEVEDRGDEQFF
J: TRBJ2-7; D: NA; V: TRBV6-5; size: NA; DNA: TGTGCCAGCAGGCACCCTGGGGGTCAGCGGGAGTACTTC; CDR3: CASRHPGGQREYF
J: TRBJ2-7; D: TRBD1; V: TRBV14; size: NA; DNA: TGTGCCAGCAGCCAAACCGGGACAGGGTCCCACGAGCAGTACTTC; CDR3: CASSQTGTGSHEQYF
J: TRBJ2-1; D: TRBD2; V: TRBV29-1; size: NA; DNA: TGCAGCGCCCTCCGACTAGCGGGAGGCAATGAGCAGTTCTTC; CDR3: CSALRLAGGNEQFF
J: TRBJ2-3; D: NA; V: TRBV18; size: NA; DNA: TGTGCCAGCTCAGCGTCCCCCCCCAATACGCAGTATTTT; CDR3: CASSASPPNTQYF
J: TRBJ1-1; D: TRBD1; V: TRBV10-3; size: once; DNA: TGTGCCACCTGGGACAGTCTAGATGAAGCTTTCTTT; CDR3: CATWDSLDEAFF
J: TRBJ1-5; D: TRBD1; V: TRBV5-8; size: NA; DNA: TGTGCCAGCAGCTTTGACGACAGGGCCCAGCCCCAGCATTTT; CDR3: CASSFDDRAQPQHF
J: TRBJ1-2; D: NA; V: TRBV27; size: NA; DNA: TGTGCCAGCAGTTCCGAGGGCCTCTCGAAGGGCTACACCTTC; CDR3: CASSSEGLSKGYTF
J: TRBJ1-2; D: TRBD1; V: TRBV2; size: once; DNA: TGTGCCAGCAGTGAATTCTATGGGACAGTTTATGGCTACACCTTC; CDR3: CASSEFYGTVYGYTF
J: TRBJ1-3; D: NA; V: TRBV30; size: NA; DNA: TGTGCCTGGAGTGTACCCGGTGCCCTCCTTCCATCTGGAAACACCATATATTTT; CDR3: CAWSVPGALLPSGNTIYF
J: TRBJ2-7; D: TRBD2; V: TRBV7-2; size: NA; DNA: TGTGCCAGCAGTGAAAGAAGCGGGAGTCTTTCCTACGAGCAGTACTTC; CDR3: CASSERSGSLSYEQYF
J: TRBJ1-5; D: NA; V: TRBV18; size: NA; DNA: TGTGCCAGCTCATCAGGGCTCAATCAGCCCCAGCATTTT; CDR3: CASSSGLNQPQHF
J: TRBJ1-1; D: TRBD1; V: TRBV18; size: NA; DNA: TGTGCCAGCTCCGCGGACAGGGTGGGCATGAACACTGAAGCTTTCTTT; CDR3: CASSADRVGMNTEAFF
J: TRBJ1-1; D: TRBD1; V: TRBV30; size: NA; DNA: TGTGCCTGGAGTGTCGAACCTCCAAGGACAGGGGGCCGCACTGAAGCTTTCTTT; CDR3: CAWSVEPPRTGGRTEAFF
J: TRBJ2-1; D: TRBD2; V: TRBV7-2; size: NA; DNA: TGTGCCAGCAGCTCTTCAGCGGGGATATCCTACAATGAGCAGTTCTTC; CDR3: CASSSSAGISYNEQFF
J: TRBJ1-5; D: TRBD1; V: TRBV27; size: once; DNA: TGTGCCAGCAGTCCCGACTGGGACAGGCCGAATCAGCCCCAGCATTTT; CDR3: CASSPDWDRPNQPQHF
J: TRBJ2-7; D: NA; V: TRBV7-8; size: NA; DNA: TGTGCCAGCAGCTTAGGGGGGGGCAAATACGAGCAGTACTTC; CDR3: CASSLGGGKYEQYF
J: TRBJ2-7; D: NA; V: TRBV7-2; size: once; DNA: TGTGCCAGCAGCTCGACTAACCAGGGAGGCGAGCAGTACTTC; CDR3: CASSSTNQGGEQYF
J: TRBJ2-1; D: NA; V: TRBV5-1; size: NA; DNA: TGCGCCAGCAGCTTAGGACAGGAGCAGTTCTTC; CDR3: CASSLGQEQFF
J: TRBJ1-6; D: NA; V: TRBV7-8; size: NA; DNA: TGTGCCAGCAGCTTATACACGGGGGAGAGTTCACCCCTCCACTTT; CDR3: CASSLYTGESSPLHF
J: TRBJ1-2; D: NA; V: TRBV5-1; size: once; DNA: TGCGCCAGCAGCTCAAACTTAGTTCCCCCAGCAGGAGGCTATGGCTACACCTTC; CDR3: CASSSNLVPPAGGYGYTF
J: TRBJ1-1; D: TRBD1; V: TRBV6-5; size: NA; DNA: TGTGCCAGCAGCCGAGGGGGCCGTACTGAAGCTTTCTTT; CDR3: CASSRGGRTEAFF
J: TRBJ2-5; D: NA; V: TRBV30; size: NA; DNA: TGTGCCTGGACCCGGCAGGCAAAAGAGACCCAGTACTTC; CDR3: CAWTRQAKETQYF
J: TRBJ1-5; D: TRBD1; V: TRBV7-9; size: NA; DNA: TGTGCCAGCAGCCCCGGGACAGGGCAGCCCCAGCATTTT; CDR3: CASSPGTGQPQHF
J: TRBJ1-3; D: NA; V: TRBV29-1; size: NA; DNA: TGCAGCGTAGACAGCTCTGGAAACACCATATATTTT; CDR3: CSVDSSGNTIYF
J: TRBJ1-5; D: NA; V: TRBV4-1; size: NA; DNA: TGCGCCAGCAGCCAAGCCCAAGGGGGAACTCAGCCCCAGCATTTT; CDR3: CASSQAQGGTQPQHF
J: TRBJ1-2; D: TRBD1; V: TRBV9; size: NA; DNA: TGTGCCAGCAGCGACCCGACAGGGATCGGCTATGGCTACACCTTC; CDR3: CASSDPTGIGYGYTF
J: TRBJ1-2; D: TRBD1; V: TRBV14; size: NA; DNA: TGTGCCAGCAGCCAAGCCCTGACAGGGGGATGGGGCTACACCTTC; CDR3: CASSQALTGGWGYTF
J: TRBJ2-2; D: TRBD2; V: TRBV19; size: NA; DNA: TGTGCCAGTAGTATCTGGCTAGCGGGGAGATACATGAACACCGGGGAGCTGTTTTTT; CDR3: CASSIWLAGRYMNTGELFF
J: TRBJ1-3; D: NA; V: TRBV5-4; size: NA; DNA: TGTGCCAGTTCTAGGGGAAACTCTGGAAACACCATATATTTT; CDR3: CASSRGNSGNTIYF
J: TRBJ2-5; D: NA; V: TRBV7-8; size: once; DNA: TGTGCCAGCAGCTCTGGCAGACTGGCGCGAGAGACCCAGTACTTC; CDR3: CASSSGRLARETQYF
J: TRBJ2-6; D: NA; V: TRBV11-1; size: NA; DNA: TGTGCCAGCAGCTTAGCGGGAGCTGGGGCCAACGTCCTGACTTTC; CDR3: CASSLAGAGANVLTF
J: TRBJ1-2; D: TRBD1; V: TRBV19; size: once; DNA: TGTGCCAGTACCCCAATAGGGACAGACTATGGCTACACCTTC; CDR3: CASTPIGTDYGYTF
J: TRBJ2-1; D: NA; V: TRBV12-1; size: NA; DNA: TGTGCCAGCAGGCGAGGACGGCGGGAGTTCTTC; CDR3: CASRRGRREFF
J: TRBJ1-1; D: NA; V: TRBV9; size: NA; DNA: TGTGCCAGCAGCGTCGTGGACATAAACACTGAAGCTTTCTTT; CDR3: CASSVVDINTEAFF
J: TRBJ1-1; D: TRBD1; V: TRBV4-1; size: NA; DNA: TGCGCCAGCAGCCAAGTTGAGGGGGCCATGAACACTGAAGCTTTCTTT; CDR3: CASSQVEGAMNTEAFF
J: TRBJ1-2; D: NA; V: TRBV10-2; size: NA; DNA: TGCGCCAGCAGTTCGGCCAGAGGGAACTATGGCTACACCTTC; CDR3: CASSSARGNYGYTF
J: TRBJ2-7; D: TRBD2; V: TRBV5-8; size: NA; DNA: TGTGCCAGCAGCCTGGGACTAGCGGGAGCTTACGAGCAGTACTTC; CDR3: CASSLGLAGAYEQYF
J: TRBJ1-5; D: NA; V: TRBV11-2; size: NA; DNA: TGTGCCAGCAGCTTAGATACAGGGAATGGTCAGCCCCAGCATTTT; CDR3: CASSLDTGNGQPQHF
J: TRBJ1-6; D: TRBD1; V: TRBV7-2; size: NA; DNA: TGTGCCAGCAGCCCAAGGACAGGGAGCTCCTATAATTCACCCCTCCACTTT; CDR3: CASSPRTGSSYNSPLHF
J: TRBJ2-2; D: NA; V: TRBV2; size: NA; DNA: TGTGCCAGGGCGTTACAGGGCACCGGGGAGCTGTTTTTT; CDR3: CARALQGTGELFF
J: TRBJ1-1; D: NA; V: TRBV10-3; size: NA; DNA: TGTGCCATCAGTGAGGCAGACATACCGAACACTGAAGCTTTCTTT; CDR3: CAISEADIPNTEAFF
J: TRBJ1-2; D: TRBD1; V: TRBV7-2; size: NA; DNA: TGTGCCAGCAGTTATAAGACCGGGACAGGGGGCGGATTGGTAAATGGCTACACCTTC; CDR3: CASSYKTGTGGGLVNGYTF
J: TRBJ2-1; D: TRBD2; V: TRBV9; size: NA; DNA: TGTGCCAGCAGCCCTCGGGGAGGGTGGAGGGACAATGAGCAGTTCTTC; CDR3: CASSPRGGWRDNEQFF
J: TRBJ1-1; D: NA; V: TRBV29-1; size: NA; DNA: TGCAGCGTTGGATTGCGGATGAACACTGAAGCTTTCTTT; CDR3: CSVGLRMNTEAFF
J: TRBJ1-5; D: NA; V: TRBV5-6; size: NA; DNA: TGTGCCAGCAGCTTGGGCGGGGGTGCGCAGCCCCAGCATTTT; CDR3: CASSLGGGAQPQHF
J: TRBJ1-6; D: NA; V: TRBV11-2; size: few; DNA: TGTGCCAGCAGCTTAAGCTACTGGGACAAGGGCCCCTTATCCTCACCCCTCCACTTT; CDR3: CASSLSYWDKGPLSSPLHF
J: TRBJ1-4; D: NA; V: TRBV27; size: NA; DNA: TGTGCCAGCAGTTTATCAACAGGGAATAGCGAAAAACTGTTTTTT; CDR3: CASSLSTGNSEKLFF
J: TRBJ1-2; D: NA; V: TRBV10-3; size: NA; DNA: TGTGCCACCTGGAAACAGGGCTATGGCTACACCTTC; CDR3: CATWKQGYGYTF
J: TRBJ2-1; D: TRBD2; V: TRBV7-9; size: NA; DNA: TGTGCCAGCAGCCCTGGACTAGCGGTCTACAATGAGCAGTTCTTC; CDR3: CASSPGLAVYNEQFF
J: TRBJ1-5; D: NA; V: TRBV5-1; size: NA; DNA: TGCGCCAGCAGCCCGGACAGCTGGGGCAATCAGCCCCAGCATTTT; CDR3: CASSPDSWGNQPQHF
J: TRBJ1-4; D: TRBD1; V: TRBV28; size: NA; DNA: TGTGCCAGCAGCCCCACCATCCGGGACAGGGGGTCCCGCGAGATTTTT; CDR3: CASSPTIRDRGSREIF
J: TRBJ1-2; D: NA; V: TRBV10-3; size: few; DNA: TGTGCCATCAGTGTCTTGGGCGAAGGGGGTGGCTACACCTTC; CDR3: CAISVLGEGGGYTF
J: TRBJ2-7; D: TRBD1; V: TRBV5-4; size: NA; DNA: TGTGCCAGCAGTCGGAGGGGGACAGGAACTTCCTACGAGCAGTACTTC; CDR3: CASSRRGTGTSYEQYF